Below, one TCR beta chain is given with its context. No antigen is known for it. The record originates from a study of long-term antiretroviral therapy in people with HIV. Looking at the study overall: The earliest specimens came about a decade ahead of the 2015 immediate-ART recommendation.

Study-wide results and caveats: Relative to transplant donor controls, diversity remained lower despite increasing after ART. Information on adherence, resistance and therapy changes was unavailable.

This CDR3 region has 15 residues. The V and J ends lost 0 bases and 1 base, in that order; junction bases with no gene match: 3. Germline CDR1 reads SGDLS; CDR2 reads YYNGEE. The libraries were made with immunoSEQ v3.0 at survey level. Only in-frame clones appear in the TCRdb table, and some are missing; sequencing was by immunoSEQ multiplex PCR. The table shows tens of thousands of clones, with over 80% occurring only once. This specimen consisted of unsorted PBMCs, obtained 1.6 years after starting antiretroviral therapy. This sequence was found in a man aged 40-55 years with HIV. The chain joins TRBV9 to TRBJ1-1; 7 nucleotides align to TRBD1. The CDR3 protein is CASSVGDSENTEAFF. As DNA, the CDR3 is TGTGCCAGCAGCGTAGGGGACAGCGAGAACACTGAAGCTTTCTTT.